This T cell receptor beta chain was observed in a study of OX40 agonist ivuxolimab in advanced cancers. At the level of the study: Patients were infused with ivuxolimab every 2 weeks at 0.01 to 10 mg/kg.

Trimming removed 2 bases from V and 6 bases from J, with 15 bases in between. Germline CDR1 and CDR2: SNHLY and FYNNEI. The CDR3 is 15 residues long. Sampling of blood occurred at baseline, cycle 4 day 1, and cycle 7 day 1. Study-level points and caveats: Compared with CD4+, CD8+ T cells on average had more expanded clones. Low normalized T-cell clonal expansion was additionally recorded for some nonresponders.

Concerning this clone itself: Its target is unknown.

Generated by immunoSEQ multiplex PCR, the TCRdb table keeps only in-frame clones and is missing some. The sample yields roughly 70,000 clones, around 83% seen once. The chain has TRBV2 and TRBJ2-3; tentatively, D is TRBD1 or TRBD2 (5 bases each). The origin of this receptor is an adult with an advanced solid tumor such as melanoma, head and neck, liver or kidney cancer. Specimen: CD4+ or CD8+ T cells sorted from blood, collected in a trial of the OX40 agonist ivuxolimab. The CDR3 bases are TGTGCCAGCAGTGAAATGGGGCAGACGGGGGATACGCAGTATTTT. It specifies CASSEMGQTGDTQYF.